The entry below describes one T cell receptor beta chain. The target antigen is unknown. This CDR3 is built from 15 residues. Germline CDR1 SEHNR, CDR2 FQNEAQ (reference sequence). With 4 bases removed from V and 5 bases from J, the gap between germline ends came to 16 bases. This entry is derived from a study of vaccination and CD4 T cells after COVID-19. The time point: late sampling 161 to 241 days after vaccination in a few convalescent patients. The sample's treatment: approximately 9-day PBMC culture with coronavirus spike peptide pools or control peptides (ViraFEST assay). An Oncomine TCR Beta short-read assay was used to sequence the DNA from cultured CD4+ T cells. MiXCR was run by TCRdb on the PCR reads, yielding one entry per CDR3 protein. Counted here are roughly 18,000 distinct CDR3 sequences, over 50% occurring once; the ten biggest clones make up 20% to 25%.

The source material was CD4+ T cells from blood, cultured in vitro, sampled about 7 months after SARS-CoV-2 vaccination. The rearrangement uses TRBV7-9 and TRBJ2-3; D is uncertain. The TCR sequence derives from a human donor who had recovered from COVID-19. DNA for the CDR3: TGTGCCAGCAGCTCTAGGGATCGAGTTGGAGATACGCAGTATTTT. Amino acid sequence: CASSSRDRVGDTQYF.